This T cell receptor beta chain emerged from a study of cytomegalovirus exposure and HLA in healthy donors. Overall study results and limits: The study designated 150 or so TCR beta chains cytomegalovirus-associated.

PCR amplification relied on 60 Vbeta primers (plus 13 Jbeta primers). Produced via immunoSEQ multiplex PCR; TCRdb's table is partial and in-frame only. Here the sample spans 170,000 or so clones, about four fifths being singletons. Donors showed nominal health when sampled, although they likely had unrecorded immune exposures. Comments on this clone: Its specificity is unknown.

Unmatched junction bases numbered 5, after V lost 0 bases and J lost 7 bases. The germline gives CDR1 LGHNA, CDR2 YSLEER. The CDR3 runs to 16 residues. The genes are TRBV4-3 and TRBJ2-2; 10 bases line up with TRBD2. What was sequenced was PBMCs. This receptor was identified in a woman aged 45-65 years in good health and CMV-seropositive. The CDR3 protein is CASSQEGAGGLGELFF. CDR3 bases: TGCGCCAGCAGCCAAGAGGGAGCGGGGGGGCTCGGGGAGCTGTTTTTT.